This T cell receptor beta chain is drawn from a study of T cell responses to AZD1222 COVID-19 vaccine. Findings and caveats of the study: Only a handful of AZD1222 recipients, several in all, had baseline seropositivity. As reported, nearly half of all spike-specific TCRs target variant regions that are unmutated. White British ancestry dominated among donors, who included more females, and clonal diversity was possibly underestimated.

Germline values: CDR1 SGHAT, CDR2 FQDESV (reference sequence). This CDR3 region has 13 residues. Trimming removed 5 bases from V and 1 base from J, with 8 bases in between. The study pooled second doses at about 4 or about 12 weeks. TCRdb's copy holds only in-frame clones and misses some; the assay was immunoSEQ multiplex PCR. The sample has about 180,000 clones; almost 90% are singletons. This clone has only a few counts. Its antigen remains unidentified. The sample in question was peripheral blood, obtained 28 days after the second AZD1222 dose. The chain uses TRBV11-1 and TRBJ1-1; D gene unclear. The TCR originated in an adult who received the AZD1222 COVID-19 vaccine. This CDR3 reads CASSPFGNTEAFF. The CDR3 nucleotides are TGTGCCAGCAGCCCCTTCGGGAACACTGAAGCTTTCTTT.